These 30 T cell receptor beta chains were all obtained from the same sample, sequenced in a study of control samples from healthy donors and cancer patients. Only in-frame clones appear in the TCRdb table, and some are missing; sequencing was by immunoSEQ multiplex PCR. The data contain around 200,000 clones, 80% to 95% of them singletons. The sample taken for sequencing was blood. All receptors derive from a man aged 18 to 30 in good health.

The J gene is TRBJ1-2, the V gene TRBV7-3, with TRBD1 matching over 7 bases. V gave up 0 bases and J gave up 1 base; unmatched junction bases: 2. The CDR3 has 15 amino acids. Germline assignment: CDR1 SGHTA and CDR2 FQGTGA. CDR3 sequence (DNA): TGTGCCAGCAGCTTAACGGGACAGAATAACTATGGCTACACCTTC. Translating gives CASSLTGQNNYGYTF.

This clone was seen a single time. The chain uses TRBV5-1 and TRBJ2-3; D unresolved. Germline CDR1 and CDR2: SGHRS and YFSETQ. This CDR3 spans 17 amino acids. Trimming cost V 2 bases and J 3 bases, with 19 bases left between them. The CDR3 sequence: CASSFGNLSPNTDTQYF. The CDR3 nucleotides read TGCGCCAGCAGCTTCGGAAACCTTTCCCCGAATACAGATACGCAGTATTTT.

As concerns this clone: Other DNA variants within this sample encode the same CDR3. V usage is TRBV19 and J usage is TRBJ1-1; weak D call: TRBD1 (5 bases). Germline CDR1 LNHDA, CDR2 SQIVND (reference sequence). The CDR3 sequence is 13 residues long. Trimming left V 3 bases short and J 2 bases short, with 7 bases between. The CDR3 sequence: CASSIQGNTEAFF. The CDR3 DNA sequence: TGTGCCAGTAGTATTCAGGGAAACACTGAAGCTTTCTTT.

The CDR3 spells CAIGRSTDTQYF. As DNA, the CDR3 is TGTGCCATTGGGCGAAGCACAGATACGCAGTATTTT. The chain links TRBV28 to TRBJ2-3; D remains ambiguous. The CDR3 covers 12 residues. The germline CDR1 and CDR2 sequences are MDHEN and SYDVKM. The V gene lost 10 bases and the J gene lost 0 bases, with 8 bases spanning the gap. Full variable domain (rest looked up from reference TRBV28 and TRBJ2-3): DVKVTQSSRYLVKRTGEKVFLECVQDMDHENMFWYRQDPGLGLRLIYFSYDVKMKEKGDIPEGYSVSREKKERFSLILESASTNQTSMYLCAIGRSTDTQYFGPGTRLTVL.

This clone has a single count. The chain carries TRBV4-1 and TRBJ1-2, with 7 bases identical to TRBD1. This CDR3 is 15 amino acids long. After removal of 6 bases from V and 6 bases from J, the junction contained 13 bases not matched to a gene. Germline V lookup: CDR1 MGHRA, CDR2 YSYEKL. CDR3 region: CASRPYPGTENGYTF. The CDR3 DNA reads as TGCGCCAGCAGACCCTACCCCGGGACAGAAAATGGCTACACCTTC.

This sequence joins TRBV27 and TRBJ2-7; possibly TRBD1 for D (6 bases). Trimming cost V 1 base and J 4 bases, with 14 bases left between them. The CDR3 extends over 15 amino acids. Germline V lookup: CDR1 MNHEY, CDR2 SMNVEV (reference sequence). The CDR3 here is CASSLYRVPLYEQYF. CDR3 DNA: TGTGCCAGCAGTTTATACAGGGTCCCCCTTTACGAGCAGTACTTC.

This chain connects TRBV7-2 to TRBJ2-5, with 7 bases fitting TRBD2. With V trimmed by 3 bases and J by 4 bases, 5 bases remained unmatched. The CDR3 length is 14 residues. CDR1 SGHTA and CDR2 FQGNSA come from the germline V gene. The CDR3 region is CASSLGGGVETQYF. The CDR3 DNA follows: TGTGCCAGCAGCTTGGGGGGAGGGGTAGAGACCCAGTACTTC.

CDR3 protein: CASSPGPTGDSPLHF. The CDR3 region has the DNA TGCGCCAGCAGCCCGGGGCCCACCGGGGATTCACCCCTCCACTTT. This chain joins TRBV4-1 and TRBJ1-6; D is perhaps TRBD1 (5 bases). V lost 4 bases to trimming and J lost 8 bases, with 15 bases between them. CDR1 and CDR2 (germline): MGHRA, YSYEKL. The CDR3 runs 15 residues.

The J gene is TRBJ2-3, the V gene TRBV7-2, with D possibly being TRBD1 (7 bases). The length of the CDR3 is 14 residues. Germline values: CDR1 SGHTA, CDR2 FQGNSA. Trimming cost V 5 bases and J 6 bases, with 15 bases left between them. This CDR3 is CASSIPTGRDTQYF. The CDR3 DNA is TGTGCCAGCAGCATACCGACAGGGAGGGATACGCAGTATTTT.

V and J are TRBV7-8 and TRBJ2-7, with TRBD1 identical over 8 bases. The germline gives CDR1 SGHVS, CDR2 FQNEAQ. This CDR3 has 16 residues. V lost 4 bases, J lost 0 bases, and 8 bases stayed unmatched. The CDR3: CASSSSGTGSSYEQYF. CDR3 DNA: TGTGCCAGCAGCTCCTCCGGGACAGGTTCCTCCTACGAGCAGTACTTC.

The chain recombines TRBV9 with TRBJ2-1; TRBD1 or TRBD2 may be the D gene (5 bases each). CDR3 length: 15 residues. CDR1 is SGDLS and CDR2 is YYNGEE in the germline V gene. V shed 2 bases and J shed 4 bases, with 13 bases lying between them. The CDR3 here is CASSVRDAAYNEQFF. The DNA of the CDR3 is TGTGCCAGCAGCGTTAGGGACGCGGCGTACAATGAGCAGTTCTTC.

The chain carries TRBV19 and TRBJ1-2; D gene ambiguous. Germline V lookup: CDR1 LNHDA, CDR2 SQIVND (reference sequence). V lost 5 bases and J lost 0, with 7 bases in between. The CDR3 is 13 residues long. Here the CDR3 reads CASSRTTNYGYTF. The CDR3 DNA is TGTGCCAGTAGTCGTACAACTAACTATGGCTACACCTTC.

For the CDR3, the DNA is TGTGCCACCAGTGATACCTTCGGGACTCCCGGGGAGCTGTTTTTT. Protein sequence: CATSDTFGTPGELFF. The chain is built from TRBV24-1 and TRBJ2-2; D is possibly TRBD2 (6 bases). V lost 3 bases and J lost 6, with 13 bases in between. Germline CDR1 and CDR2: KGHDR and SFDVKD. The CDR3 has 15 amino acids.

The chain carries TRBV3-1 (or the pseudogene TRBV3-2) and TRBJ1-6, with D perhaps matching TRBD1 (5 bases). CDR3 length equals 17 residues. Trimming cost V 1 base and J 0 bases, with 10 bases left between them. Germline V gene sequence: CDR1 LGHDT, CDR2 YNNKEL (reference sequence). The CDR3 DNA is TGTGCCAGCAGCCAAGGGGGGATTAGCTCCTATAATTCACCCCTCCACTTT. Its protein is CASSQGGISSYNSPLHF.

V is TRBV18 and J is TRBJ1-4; D uncertain. V was cut by 1 base and J by 6 bases, with 3 bases left in between. The CDR3 totals 12 residues. Germline-derived CDR1 and CDR2 are KGHSH and LQKENI. CDR3 in amino acids: CASSPQHEKLFF. CDR3 DNA sequence: TGTGCCAGCTCACCACAGCATGAAAAACTGTTTTTT.

The chain employs TRBV19 and TRBJ2-3; 13 bases align to TRBD2. This CDR3 comprises 15 residues. The V gene end was trimmed by 9 bases and the J gene end by 2 bases; junction bases not matched to a gene: 5. The germline CDR1 and CDR2 sequences are LNHDA and SQIVND (reference sequence). CDR3 nucleotide sequence: TGTGCCAGCGGACTAGCGGGGGAGATCACAGATACGCAGTATTTT. This sequence encodes CASGLAGEITDTQYF.

The J gene is TRBJ1-2, the V gene TRBV28, with 12 bases aligning to TRBD1. This CDR3 contains 16 residues. V dropped 6 bases and J dropped 4; count of bases not matched to a gene: 9. CDR1 MDHEN and CDR2 SYDVKM come from the germline V gene. The CDR3 spells CASRQGTGGKGYGYTF. The CDR3 nucleotides read TGTGCCAGCAGGCAGGGGACAGGGGGCAAGGGCTATGGCTACACCTTC.

CDR3 in amino acids: CAIRTVMNSPLHF. CDR3 nucleotides: TGTGCCATCAGGACAGTCATGAATTCACCCCTCCACTTT. The rearrangement uses TRBV2 and TRBJ1-6; TRBD1 is a possible D gene (6 bases). Per the germline V gene, CDR1 is SNHLY and CDR2 is FYNNEI. The CDR3 loop spans 13 amino acids. V was clipped by 10 bases and J by 7 bases, with 14 bases between them.

V and J are TRBV15 and TRBJ1-5, with a tentative D call TRBD1 (5 bases). V was pared by 5 bases and J by 3 bases, with 11 bases between. The CDR3 is 14 residues long. Germline assignment: CDR1 LNHNV and CDR2 YYDKDF (reference sequence). Written as DNA, the CDR3 is TGTGCCACCAGCGGAAGACAGAACAATCAGCCCCAGCATTTT. Protein product: CATSGRQNNQPQHF.

This clone was detected only a few times. The chain has TRBV6-1 and TRBJ1-3; weak D call: TRBD1 (5 bases). Trimming pared 2 bases from V and 1 base from J, leaving 9 bases between. Germline V gene sequence: CDR1 MNHNS, CDR2 SASEGT. CDR3 size: 15 residues. DNA for the CDR3: TGTGCCAGCAGTGAATCGGCAGGGTCTGGAAACACCATATATTTT. It yields the protein CASSESAGSGNTIYF.

This sequence joins TRBV12-3 or TRBV12-4 and TRBJ2-3; unclear D gene. Trimming left V 4 bases short and J 6 bases short, with 8 bases between. The CDR3 runs 12 residues. CDR3 coding DNA: TGTGCCAGCAGTTACAACGACGATACGCAGTATTTT. This gives the protein CASSYNDDTQYF.

The CDR3 region has the DNA TGTGCCAGCAGCAAAATCACTCAGCGGGGGTTCACAGATACGCAGTATTTT. Encoded protein: CASSKITQRGFTDTQYF. V is TRBV21-1 and J is TRBJ2-3; TRBD2, the D gene given by the table, was not confirmed from the DNA. TRBV21-1 corresponds to a pseudogene. The CDR3 contains 17 residues.

This chain links TRBV28 with TRBJ2-7; TRBD1 matches 8 bases. This CDR3 is built from 13 residues. V shed 9 bases, J shed 2 bases, and the junction held 6 bases outside the gene matches. Germline lookup yields CDR1 MDHEN and CDR2 SYDVKM. CDR3 DNA: TGTGCCAGTTGGACAGGGAATACCTACGAGCAGTACTTC. It yields the protein CASWTGNTYEQYF.

The chain recombines TRBV19 with TRBJ2-2, with a tentative D call TRBD2 (5 bases). This CDR3 spans 15 amino acids. In germline, CDR1 is LNHDA, CDR2 SQIVND (reference sequence). The V and J ends lost 5 bases and 4 bases respectively, with 14 bases between them. CDR3 residues: CASSFQFGVTGELFF. The CDR3 DNA sequence: TGTGCCAGTAGTTTCCAGTTCGGGGTCACCGGGGAGCTGTTTTTT. Filled out from reference TRBV19 and TRBJ2-2, the complete variable domain reads DGGITQSPKYLFRKEGQNVTLSCEQNLNHDAMYWYRQDPGQGLRLIYYSQIVNDFQKGDIAEGYSVSREKKESFPLTVTSAQKNPTAFYLCASSFQFGVTGELFFGEGSRLTVL.

The chain uses TRBV5-1 and TRBJ1-1; D may be TRBD1 (5 bases). V was trimmed by 0 bases and J by 5 bases, leaving 11 bases between them. Germline lookup yields CDR1 SGHRS and CDR2 YFSETQ. The CDR3 spans 14 residues. This chain's CDR3 is CASSLGSQETEAFF. The DNA of the CDR3 is TGCGCCAGCAGCTTGGGGTCACAGGAGACTGAAGCTTTCTTT.

The V gene is TRBV12-3 or TRBV12-4, the J gene TRBJ1-1; D is perhaps TRBD1 (5 bases). The V end was cut by 3 bases, the J end by 8 bases, with 10 bases between. There are 12 residues in the CDR3. This CDR3 is CASSFSRVEAFF. CDR3 DNA: TGTGCCAGCAGTTTCTCCAGGGTCGAAGCTTTCTTT.

V is TRBV7-2 and J is TRBJ2-3; possibly TRBD1 or TRBD2 for D (7 bases each). Trimming pared 5 bases from V and 2 bases from J, leaving 17 bases between. Germline V CDR1 and CDR2: SGHTA, FQGNSA. The CDR3 runs 16 residues. CDR3 DNA sequence: TGTGCCAGCAGCCAACGCAGGGGGGGGACCACAGATACGCAGTATTTT. Its protein product is CASSQRRGGTTDTQYF.

J is TRBJ2-7 and V is TRBV7-6, with D uncertain. V gave up 5 bases and J gave up 2 bases, with 25 bases separating them. The CDR3 totals 18 residues. Germline V gene sequence: CDR1 SGHVS, CDR2 FNYEAQ. The CDR3 nucleotides are TGTGCCAGCAGCGGGCGACCTTCCTCTTTGGGTGTCACCTACGAGCAGTACTTC. This gives the protein CASSGRPSSLGVTYEQYF.

This clone was found once. This sequence joins TRBV18 and TRBJ2-7, with a weak D call TRBD1 (6 bases). The CDR3 is made up of 18 amino acids. Germline lookup yields CDR1 KGHSH and CDR2 LQKENI. Trimming took off 0 bases at V and 4 bases at J, with 22 bases between the two ends. The CDR3, as DNA: TGTGCCAGCTCACCACCGAGGCAGGGGTCCCCACAATTTTACGAGCAGTACTTC. This gives the protein CASSPPRQGSPQFYEQYF.

The chain links TRBV29-1 to TRBJ1-1, with D uncertain. CDR1 is SQVTM and CDR2 is ANQGSEA in the germline V gene. V shed 4 bases and J shed 5 bases, with 8 bases lying between them. This CDR3 is 11 amino acids long. CDR3 region: CSVAEGTEAFF. CDR3 DNA sequence: TGCAGCGTTGCAGAGGGAACTGAAGCTTTCTTT. The variable domain in full, completed from reference TRBV29-1 and TRBJ1-1, reads SAVISQKPSRDICQRGTSLTIQCQVDSQVTMMFWYRQQPGQSLTLIATANQGSEATYESGFVIDKFPISRPNLTFSTLTVSNMSPEDSSIYLCSVAEGTEAFFGQGTRLTVV.